This TCR beta chain derives from a study of shared clonotypes between healthy human individuals. General study points: Compared with clonotypes that all four donors shared, non-shared clonotypes had lower generation probabilities. Naive CD4 clonotypes were shared across a handful of donors at 4.5% to 6.5%.

Trimming removed 0 bases from V and 7 bases from J, with 3 bases in between. Germline CDR1 SGHTA, CDR2 FQGNSA. This CDR3 has 12 residues. Sorted-subset replicate PCR reactions were performed with 200 ng DNA, corresponding to 30,000 to 35,000 T cell genomes. The repertoire was sequenced with immunoSEQ multiplex PCR; TCRdb's copy has only in-frame clones and lacks some. The table records about 2.4 million clones, 90% to 95% of them present only once. Comment on this clone: Its antigen is not known.

J is TRBJ2-2 and V is TRBV7-2, with D uncertain. The sequence was obtained from a man between 18 and 35 years old in good health. Sequenced sample: naive CD4+ T cells sorted from blood. Sample subset: CD45RA+ positively selected. The CDR3 sequence is CASSLAHGELFF. DNA for the CDR3: TGTGCCAGCAGCTTAGCTCACGGGGAGCTGTTTTTT.